The present T cell receptor (beta chain) was sequenced within a study of vaccination effects on CD4 cells after COVID-19 (dated by TCRdb to the early 2020s). Regarding the research as a whole: Each participant got two doses of an mRNA SARS-CoV-2 vaccine, either BNT162b2 or mRNA-1273. The study compared SARS-CoV-2 spike-specific CD4+ TCR repertoires before and after mRNA vaccination in COVID-19 convalescent patients and infection-naive vaccine recipients. The full study included ten to eleven COVID-19 convalescent patients and a handful of SARS-CoV-2-naive healthy vaccine recipients. Cultures from other donors in the study were sequenced with the Oncomine TCR Beta short-read assay on an Illumina iSeq 100. Overall results and qualifications from the work: Marked clonal contraction was observed in both infection-induced and vaccine-induced clones at late post-vaccination timepoints, consistent with waning T cell responses. The study was limited by a small number of convalescent patients, and early post-infection timepoints were lacking. In healthy vaccine recipients, vaccine-induced clones were almost all SARS-CoV-2 mono-reactive, with only 1 of 255 being cross-reactive with common cold coronaviruses.

In the ViraFEST assay, PBMC were stimulated with viral peptide pools, and antigen-specific CD4+ T cell clonotypes were then identified by expansion using TCR sequencing. After around 10 days of culture, CD4+ T cells were isolated with the EasySep CD4+ T cell isolation kit. None of the healthy vaccine recipients had a prior SARS-CoV-2 infection, which was confirmed by nucleocapsid antibody tests that came back negative both before and after vaccination. A few million PBMC per well were cultured in IMDM with around 5% human AB serum, around 9.1 IU/ml IL-2 and gentamicin, plus 10 ug/ml peptides. On days 3 and 7, half of the culture medium was replaced with fresh IL-2-containing medium. Each peptide stimulation condition was cultured in triplicate wells unless otherwise noted. Using Ficoll-Paque Plus gradient centrifugation, PBMC were separated from whole blood and then either used fresh or cryopreserved at -140C. The overlapping peptide pools covered the spike proteins of SARS-CoV-2 as well as those of the common cold coronaviruses HCoV-NL63, HCoV-OC43 and HCoV-229E. The QIAamp micro DNA kit was used to extract genomic DNA from the cultured CD4+ T cells.

V lost 1 base and J lost 10 bases; the stretch between them is 16 bases long. CDR1 and CDR2 (SGDLS, YYNGEE) derive from the germline V gene. The CDR3 goes from the cysteine to the phenylalanine over 14 residues. Just the 42-base CDR3 DNA is kept, in frame starting at base 1. A note on this clone: Its target antigen remains unknown. There are no base qualities to consult, and no much larger clone falls within one base.

Library generation was performed with the immunoSEQ multiplex PCR assay. DNA from the cultured, isolated CD4+ T cells was subjected to TCR beta CDR3 sequencing. Per the source publication's procedure: Non-productive TCR sequences were discarded, and reads were trimmed to the CDR3 region, with only CDR3s of 7 or more amino acids retained. Antigen-specific clonotypes were identified with the MANAFEST web app by comparing expansion in peptide wells against reference cultures. To count as positive, a clone had to show expansion at FDR<0.05 compared with the reference and with all other wells, an odds ratio above 5, and a frequency above 0.1% in two replicate wells. A clonotype was called cross-reactive if it was significantly expanded both in SARS-CoV-2 spike wells and in at least one common cold coronavirus spike condition. Levenshtein distance calculated with the stringdist R package was used to assess CDR3 similarity, and unrooted trees were constructed with ape in R 3.6.1. Drawn from immuneACCESS, this table holds only the in-frame rearrangements with V and J called that TCRdb kept. Clones are partly lost; checked studies trace under half to an unresolved V gene and leave the rest unexplained. The DNA gave D and trimming, while V, J and clone size come from that table. The table for this sample lists tens of thousands of clones; 65% to 90% of them were counted only once. The leading ten clones occupy around 2.4% of the sample.

The specimen was CD4+ T cells from PBMCs cultured with HCoV-229E spike peptides, collected before COVID-19 vaccination. The cell subset or site label corresponds to: HCoV-229E spike overlapping peptide pool stimulation. This clonotype was obtained from a human donor who received a COVID-19 vaccine. Rearrangement joined TRBV9 to TRBJ2-3; TRBD2 might be the D gene, on 7 matching bases. The CDR3 is CASSVSTSGGAQYF. The DNA sequence is given as TGTGCCAGCAGCGTATCAACTTCGGGGGGCGCGCAGTATTTT.